This entry lists 5 T cell receptor beta chains sequenced from one sample in a study of identical twins. One entry per CDR3 protein, called by TCRdb with MiXCR from the 5' RACE reads. Among under 500,000 distinct CDR3 sequences listed, approximately 15% were seen once. The sample was also reused in another study, on yellow fever vaccine responses in identical twins.

The sample was CD4+ T cells sorted from blood. These receptors all stem from a young woman in good health.

This clonotype was counted many times. This chain uses TRBV12-3 or TRBV12-4 with TRBJ2-1, with 8 bases that match TRBD2. The trim removed 6 bases at V and 6 bases at J, leaving 10 bases unmatched. The CDR3 extends over 15 amino acids. The DNA of the CDR3 is TGTGCCAGCAGCCCCGGACTAGCCGGATCCAATGAGCAGTTCTTC. Protein sequence: CASSPGLAGSNEQFF.

This clonotype was observed a few times. The V gene is TRBV12-3 or TRBV12-4, the J gene TRBJ2-1; D not certain. The CDR3 is made up of 13 amino acids. With 6 bases removed from V and 10 bases from J, the gap between germline ends came to 16 bases. The CDR3 protein is CASRPVGSREQFF. CDR3 bases: TGTGCCAGCAGGCCCGTTGGTAGTAGGGAGCAGTTCTTC.

The chain uses TRBV4-3 and TRBJ2-1; TRBD2 matches at 8 bases. The trim removed 0 bases at V and 4 bases at J, leaving 5 bases unmatched. The V gene's germline CDR1 is LGHNA and CDR2 YSLEER. The CDR3 has 16 amino acids. Written as DNA, the CDR3 is TGCGCCAGCAGCCAAGATCCACCGGGGGGGTACAATGAGCAGTTCTTC. Its protein product is CASSQDPPGGYNEQFF.

The chain links TRBV3-1 to TRBJ2-7; TRBD2 aligns across 8 bases. The trim removed 0 bases at V and 5 bases at J, leaving 6 bases unmatched. Germline V gene data show CDR1 as LGHDT and CDR2 as YNNKEL (reference sequence). This CDR3 region has 15 residues. The CDR3 sequence is CASSQEGLAGNEQYF. CDR3 nucleotides: TGTGCCAGCAGCCAAGAAGGCCTAGCGGGTAACGAGCAGTACTTC.

The chain is built from TRBV19 and TRBJ1-6; 7 bases are shared with TRBD1. This CDR3 has 15 amino acids. Germline V gives CDR1 LNHDA, CDR2 SQIVND (reference sequence). V trimming: 5 bases; J trimming: 5 bases; junction bases outside the gene matches: 6. The CDR3 DNA follows: TGTGCCAGTAGTGCTGGACAGGTCAATAATTCACCCCTCCACTTT. It is translated as CASSAGQVNNSPLHF.